This T cell receptor beta chain was observed in a study of vaccination and CD4 T cells after COVID-19. Looking at the study overall: Overlapping peptides of the spike proteins of SARS-CoV-2, HCoV-NL63, HCoV-OC43 and HCoV-229E were used for cell stimulation. Cultures designated as controls were supplied with a CEFX pool, an HIV-1 Nef pool, or no peptide. Study findings and constraints: Convalescent patients displayed spike mono-reactivity in 304 of 307 vaccine-specific clones.

Comments on this clonotype: The antigen is unknown.

Scientists ran DNA taken from cultured CD4+ T cells through the Oncomine TCR Beta short-read assay for sequencing. Via MiXCR, TCRdb re-called the PCR reads, giving one row per CDR3 protein. The table has around 13,000 distinct CDR3 sequences, approximately 74% seen once. V shed 5 bases and J shed 7 bases, with 12 bases lying between them. Germline V gives CDR1 SEHNR, CDR2 FQNEAQ (reference sequence). The CDR3 contains 13 residues. Noted treatment: approximately 10-day PBMC culture with coronavirus spike peptide pools or control peptides (ViraFEST assay). The receptor was isolated from a human donor who received a COVID-19 vaccine. The source was CD4+ T cells from blood, cultured in vitro, collected after SARS-CoV-2 vaccination. The rearrangement joins TRBV7-9 to TRBJ1-5; the D is unclear. The CDR3 DNA follows: TGTGCCAGCAGCAGGGAAGGAGGACAGCCCCAGCATTTT. As protein: CASSREGGQPQHF.